This T cell receptor (beta chain) was found in a study of cytomegalovirus exposure and HLA in healthy donors (dated by TCRdb to between 2016 and 2019). Some background on the complete study: An earlier analysis of about 560 of the donors reported over 250 Gb of sequence data and 90 million to 120 million unique TCR beta sequences obtained from around 170 million T cells. Roughly 320 gigabases of sequencing data and around 85 million unique TCR sequences made up an early release that covered several hundred HLA-typed donors. Of the roughly 400 genotyped donors, over 65% fell in the genetic ancestry cluster associated with self-reported Caucasian donors. The study aimed to test whether signatures of past pathogen exposure could be identified by cataloging public T cell receptors. The study profiled the T cell repertoires of 500 to 800 subjects by immunosequencing and related them to cytomegalovirus serostatus. In addition to the first cohort of hundreds of subjects, a separate validation cohort of approximately 120 different subjects was used. To predict cytomegalovirus infection status, the study combined high-throughput TCR immunosequencing, statistical association of individual TCRs with disease status, and machine learning. A later analysis re-analyzed previously published TCR beta repertoires from 660 or so donors and added high-resolution HLA genotyping to study TCR occurrence patterns. In the later analysis, no new phenotypic data were used to find candidate immune exposures; instead, reliance was placed on TCR beta sequences and their occurrence across donors. An earlier analysis of 587 of the donors used high-throughput TCR beta sequencing to judge whether each TCR beta V gene segment behaved as functional or pseudogenic. Donor age, sex, ethnicity and CMV serostatus were compiled alongside the repertoire data. Genome-wide SNP genotypes for about 65% of the roughly 700 donors were used in a later genetic analysis, which treated that subset as a discovery cohort. All discovery cohort repertoires had been generated on a single sequencing platform. Both class I and class II loci were covered by HLA typing, at four-digit resolution. The number of typed donors differed by locus: about 629-640 for A, B, C, DRB1 and DQB1; approximately 520 for DQA1; approximately 600 for DPA1; and roughly 470 for DPB1. Because of strong linkage in the cohort, roughly 5 DR-DQ haplotypes were treated as single units for association and clustering. Among several hundred genotyped donors of the cohort, an average of around 250,000 unique TCR beta nucleotide sequences was sequenced per donor, of which about 20% were non-productive. General conclusions and limits of the study: In a later analysis, TCR association rates were found to vary across HLA loci, with the most associated TCRs seen for DRB1 alleles and the fewest for HLA-C alleles. At a false discovery rate of 0.05, a later analysis linked 16,951 TCR beta sequences to specific HLA alleles. A later analysis found that HLA-associated TCR beta chains were more clonally expanded and had lower generation probabilities than equally common non-associated chains. The classifier was reported to diagnose cytomegalovirus status with high specificity and sensitivity in both the original and validation cohorts. Assigning TCR associations to individual alleles was difficult when HLA alleles, especially DR and DQ, strongly co-occurred. Several of the top co-occurrence clusters appeared to be linked to parvovirus B19, influenza, CMV and Epstein-Barr virus, according to a later analysis. In this cohort, only TCR beta chains were sequenced, and detectable features were limited by the absence of alpha or paired-chain data. The 87-base-pair reads could not distinguish some IMGT-functional V segments, including TRBV6-2 and TRBV6-3, so those segments were excluded. According to a later genetic analysis, donors in an Asian-associated ancestry cluster had fewer N-insertions in productive TCRs than the roughly 700-donor mean. HLA typing was unavailable for some donors at each locus, so association tests used only the typed subset. Three of the identified cytomegalovirus-associated TCR beta chains were confirmed in vitro to be specific for cytomegalovirus antigens. Most CMV-associated TCR beta chains appeared to be HLA-restricted in a later analysis, and the HLA associations seemed to be driven largely by CMV exposure. A further reported finding was that TCR beta sequences accurately predicted the HLA-A and HLA-B alleles for most subjects in the first cohort. An association between a missense DCLRE1C variant and V-gene and J-gene trimming of TCR beta chains was found in a later genetic analysis and replicated in an independent cohort. Correlated functional status among segregating V segments might be attributable to linkage disequilibrium, but an unknown experimental factor could not be ruled out. It was suggested by the authors that the approach could potentially be generalized to other disease states and immunological phenotypes. Some 16 rarely observed V segments, including chromosome 9 orphons, were excluded from the earlier analysis of 550 to 700 of the donors because counts were too low. A group of highly shared sequence variants was considered likely to be a technical artifact of the sequencing pipeline. The study listed around 160 TCR beta chains as associated with cytomegalovirus. Most TCR sequences were observed very rarely across donors, whereas some public TCRs were present in many individuals. CMV serostatus was the only immune exposure information available for the cohort. Roughly uniform sequencing depth across donors was assumed in presence/absence analyses, although this assumption may not hold. An earlier analysis of 450 to 750 of the donors showed that most TCR beta V segments appeared in productive rearrangements either about 87% or about 30% of the time, which broadly matched IMGT annotations.

A note on this clone: Its cognate antigen has yet to be identified. Base qualities were left out, and no much larger clone turns up one base away.

The cohort was made up of roughly 670 healthy bone marrow donors. All cohort members were sampled while nominally healthy, although unrecorded immune exposures were likely present. The donor tested CMV seronegative and was one of the 352 seronegative cohort members. A peripheral blood sample was provided by each donor, and peripheral blood mononuclear cells were used for TCR beta sequencing. Genomic DNA extraction from the blood cell samples was performed with the Qiagen DNeasy Blood Extraction Kit. Preparation of the library involved the immunoSEQ multiplex PCR assay. For the multiplex PCR, a mixture combining 60 forward primers for TCR Vbeta segments and 13 reverse primers for TCR Jbeta segments was used. Amplification of the CDR3 region of rearranged TCR beta genes was performed with a multiplex PCR assay on genomic DNA. The Illumina HiSeq System was used to sequence the amplified TCR beta libraries as 87-base-pair reads. Regarding the original processing steps: A later analysis tallied 75 million to 95 million unique TCR beta chains across the 700 or so repertoires, and about 12 million of those chains were shared by two or more donors. Raw reads were error-corrected and collapsed into unique sequences with a nearest-neighbor algorithm that merged closely related sequences to remove PCR and sequencing errors. Alignment of CDR3 sequences to IMGT reference sequences was used to assign V, D and J gene segments. Each retained sequence needed at least a six-nucleotide match to both a V gene segment and a J gene segment. Rearrangements were classified as productive when the CDR3 lacked stop codons and remained in frame with V and J, and all other rearrangements were classified as non-productive. Following IMGT convention, CDR3 was defined as the stretch from the second conserved V-encoded cysteine to the conserved J-encoded phenylalanine. The earlier analysis of more than 450 of the donors excluded sequences that lacked an unambiguous match to a single V gene segment. In an earlier analysis of several hundred of the donors, V segments were called functional above 56.7% productive rearrangements and were called segregating when the between-donor standard deviation exceeded 5%. To diagnose cytomegalovirus status from the catalog of TCR beta chain sequences, a statistical classification framework was built. V and J gene assignment, in a later analysis, came from comparing TCR nucleotide sequences with IMGT/GENE-DB human TR gene sequences. Using the TCRdist pipeline, a later analysis assigned CDR3 sequences along with most-parsimonious VDJ recombination scenarios. In a later analysis, each TCR beta chain was defined by its CDR3 amino acid sequence together with its V-gene family, and reads lacking a unique V-gene family were excluded. In a later analysis, a few hundred highly shared, low-generation-probability nucleotide sequences were removed to address suspected cross-contamination and a sequencing artifact. For each public chain, a later analysis derived a clonal expansion index from normalized ranks of inferred template counts within each repertoire. Generation probabilities in a later analysis came from a VDJ recombination model fitted to out-of-frame rearrangements, and those results were checked against IGoR. A later analysis scored TCR-TCR, TCR-HLA and TCR-CMV co-occurrence with hypergeometric tests, applying a repertoire-size bias correction to TCR pairs. In a later analysis, false discovery rates were estimated by permuting HLA or CMV assignments 20 times. A later analysis grouped co-occurring TCRs with DBSCAN, adding TCRdist sequence similarity when clustering within HLA-allele-positive subsets. Repertoires with fewer than 30,000 or more than 120,000 public chains were left out of co-occurrence clustering, as were about 5 repertoires with anomalous nucleotide sharing. This is the immuneACCESS table as TCRdb keeps it, with only in-frame sequences that have V and J called. A part of the clones is gone; compared with another copy, unresolved V genes explain less than half, and the rest is unexplained. V and J calls and clone size are those listed in that table; D and trimming were worked out from the DNA. The sample table shows about 240,000 clones, and around 78% are seen once. Together, the top ten hold more than 0.45% of the sample.

Trimming accounts for 8 bases at V and 6 bases at J, while the number of junction bases matched to no gene is 10. In the germline V gene, CDR1 corresponds to SGHNT and CDR2 to YENEEA. The CDR3 covers 15 residues, taking in both the cysteine and the phenylalanine. The sequence is cut down to CDR3 DNA, 45 bases in frame from base 1. The sequence was collected from a boy younger than 18 in good health and CMV-seronegative. The rearrangement combines TRBV11-3 with TRBJ2-2; 9 central nucleotides agree with TRBD1. The sequencing sample was made of PBMCs. The CDR3 protein: CASLKGGQGAGELFF. DNA sequence: TGTGCCAGCCTGAAAGGGGGACAGGGAGCCGGGGAGCTGTTTTTT.